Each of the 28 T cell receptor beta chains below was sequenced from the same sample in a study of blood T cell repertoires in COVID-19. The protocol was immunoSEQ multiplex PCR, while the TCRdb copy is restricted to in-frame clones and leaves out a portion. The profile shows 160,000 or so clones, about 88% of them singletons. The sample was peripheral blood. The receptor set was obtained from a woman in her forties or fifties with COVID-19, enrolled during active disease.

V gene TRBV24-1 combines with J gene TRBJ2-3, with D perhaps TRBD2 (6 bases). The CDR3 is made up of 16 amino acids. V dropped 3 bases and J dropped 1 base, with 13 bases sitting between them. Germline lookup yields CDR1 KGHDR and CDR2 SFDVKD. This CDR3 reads CATSDARLVGTDTQYF. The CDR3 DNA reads TGTGCCACCAGTGATGCCCGACTAGTGGGCACAGATACGCAGTATTTT.

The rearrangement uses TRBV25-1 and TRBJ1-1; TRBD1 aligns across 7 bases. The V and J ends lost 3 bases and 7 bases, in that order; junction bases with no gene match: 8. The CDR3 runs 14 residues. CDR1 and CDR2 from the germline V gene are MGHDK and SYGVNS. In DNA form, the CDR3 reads TGTGCCAGCAGTGACGTTCAGGGGGAGGTTGAAGCTTTCTTT. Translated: CASSDVQGEVEAFF.

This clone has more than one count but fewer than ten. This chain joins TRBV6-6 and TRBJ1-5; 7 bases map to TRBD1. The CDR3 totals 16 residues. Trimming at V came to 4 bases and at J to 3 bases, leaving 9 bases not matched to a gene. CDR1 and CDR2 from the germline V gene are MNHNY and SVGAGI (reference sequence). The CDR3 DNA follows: TGTGCCAGCAGTTTTTCGACAGGGCAAAACAATCAGCCCCAGCATTTT. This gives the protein CASSFSTGQNNQPQHF.

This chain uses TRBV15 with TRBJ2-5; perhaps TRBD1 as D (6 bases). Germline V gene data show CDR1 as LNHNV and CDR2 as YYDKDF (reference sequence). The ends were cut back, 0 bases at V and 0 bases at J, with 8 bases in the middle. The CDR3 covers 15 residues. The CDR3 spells CATSRDRGYQETQYF. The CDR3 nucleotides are TGTGCCACCAGCAGAGATAGGGGGTACCAAGAGACCCAGTACTTC.

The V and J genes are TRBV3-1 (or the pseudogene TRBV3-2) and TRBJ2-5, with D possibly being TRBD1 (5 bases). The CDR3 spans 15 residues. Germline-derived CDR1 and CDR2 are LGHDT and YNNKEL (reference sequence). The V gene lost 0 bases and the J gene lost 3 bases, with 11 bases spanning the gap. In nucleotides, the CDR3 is TGTGCCAGCAGCCAAGATCCAGGGTCGGAAGAGACCCAGTACTTC. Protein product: CASSQDPGSEETQYF.

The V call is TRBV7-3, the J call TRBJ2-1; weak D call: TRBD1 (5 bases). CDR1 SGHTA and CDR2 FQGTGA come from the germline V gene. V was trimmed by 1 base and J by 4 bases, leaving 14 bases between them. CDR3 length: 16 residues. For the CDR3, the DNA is TGTGCCAGCAGCTTAAACCCGATTACAGGTTACAATGAGCAGTTCTTC. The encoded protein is CASSLNPITGYNEQFF.

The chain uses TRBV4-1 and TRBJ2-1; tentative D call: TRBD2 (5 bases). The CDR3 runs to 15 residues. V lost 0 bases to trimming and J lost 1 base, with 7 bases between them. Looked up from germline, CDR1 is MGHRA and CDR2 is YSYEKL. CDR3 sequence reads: CASSQEDWSYNEQFF. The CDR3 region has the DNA TGCGCCAGCAGCCAAGAGGACTGGTCCTACAATGAGCAGTTCTTC.

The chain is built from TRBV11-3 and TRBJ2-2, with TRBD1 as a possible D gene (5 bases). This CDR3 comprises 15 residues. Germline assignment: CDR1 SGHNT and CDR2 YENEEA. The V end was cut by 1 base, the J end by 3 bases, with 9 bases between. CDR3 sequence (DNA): TGTGCCAGCAGCTTAGGGGGCGCGGACACCGGGGAGCTGTTTTTT. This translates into CASSLGGADTGELFF.

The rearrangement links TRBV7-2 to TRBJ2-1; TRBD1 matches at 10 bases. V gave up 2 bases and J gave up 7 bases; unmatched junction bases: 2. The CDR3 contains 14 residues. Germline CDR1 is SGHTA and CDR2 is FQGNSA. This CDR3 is CASSLMGQGNEQFF. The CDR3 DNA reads TGTGCCAGCAGCTTAATGGGACAGGGGAATGAGCAGTTCTTC.

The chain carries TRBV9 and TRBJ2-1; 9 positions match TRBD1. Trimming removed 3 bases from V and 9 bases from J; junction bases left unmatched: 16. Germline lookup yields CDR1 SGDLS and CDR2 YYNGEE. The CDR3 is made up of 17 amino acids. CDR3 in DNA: TGTGCCAGCAGCGGAGGCCCCGCCGGACAGGGGATAGGTGAGCAGTTCTTC. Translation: CASSGGPAGQGIGEQFF.

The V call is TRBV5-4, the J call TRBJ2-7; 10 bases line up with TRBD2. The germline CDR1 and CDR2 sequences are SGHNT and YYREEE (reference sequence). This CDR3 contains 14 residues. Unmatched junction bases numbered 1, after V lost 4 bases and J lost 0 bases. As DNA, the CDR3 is TGTGCCAGCAGCACTAGCGGGGTCTCCTACGAGCAGTACTTC. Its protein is CASSTSGVSYEQYF.

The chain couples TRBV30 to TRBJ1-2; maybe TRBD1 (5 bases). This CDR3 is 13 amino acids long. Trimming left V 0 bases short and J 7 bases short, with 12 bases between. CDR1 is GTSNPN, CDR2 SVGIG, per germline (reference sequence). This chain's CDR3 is CAWSVHEGVGYTF. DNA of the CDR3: TGTGCCTGGAGTGTACATGAAGGGGTTGGCTACACCTTC.

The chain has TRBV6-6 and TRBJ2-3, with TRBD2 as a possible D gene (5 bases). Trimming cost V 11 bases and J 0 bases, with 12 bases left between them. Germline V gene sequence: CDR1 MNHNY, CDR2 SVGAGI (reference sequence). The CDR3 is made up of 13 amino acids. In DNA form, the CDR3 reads TGTGCCCACTCGGGAATAAGCACAGATACGCAGTATTTT. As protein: CAHSGISTDTQYF.

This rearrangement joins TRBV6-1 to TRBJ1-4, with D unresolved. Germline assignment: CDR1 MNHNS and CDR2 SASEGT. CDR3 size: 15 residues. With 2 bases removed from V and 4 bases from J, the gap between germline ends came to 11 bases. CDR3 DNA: TGTGCCAGCAGTGAAAGTCAGGTGGTTAATGAAAAACTGTTTTTT. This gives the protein CASSESQVVNEKLFF.

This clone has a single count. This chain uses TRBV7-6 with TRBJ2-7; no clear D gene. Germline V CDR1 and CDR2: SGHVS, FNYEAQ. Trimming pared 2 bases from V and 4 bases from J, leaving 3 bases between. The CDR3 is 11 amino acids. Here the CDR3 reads CASSLQYEQYF. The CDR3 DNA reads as TGTGCCAGCAGCTTACAATACGAGCAGTACTTC.

DNA for the CDR3: TGTGCCATCAGTAGCGTAACCAGCTCCTACAATGAGCAGTTCTTC. Residues: CAISSVTSSYNEQFF. V and J are TRBV10-3 and TRBJ2-1; D is undetermined. V dropped 5 bases and J dropped 0 bases, with 11 bases sitting between them. The CDR3 is 15 amino acids. Germline lookup yields CDR1 ENHRY and CDR2 SYGVKD.

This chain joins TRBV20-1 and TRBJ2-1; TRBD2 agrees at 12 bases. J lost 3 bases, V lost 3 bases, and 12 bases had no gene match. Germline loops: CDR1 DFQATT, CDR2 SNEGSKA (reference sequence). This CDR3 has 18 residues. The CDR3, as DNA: TGCAGTGCTAGTGCTAGCGGGGGGGCAAATACGGTCTACAATGAGCAGTTCTTC. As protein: CSASASGGANTVYNEQFF.

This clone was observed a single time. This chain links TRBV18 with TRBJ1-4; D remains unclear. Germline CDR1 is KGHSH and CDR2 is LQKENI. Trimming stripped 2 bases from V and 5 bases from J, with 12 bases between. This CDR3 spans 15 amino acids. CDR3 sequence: CASSPMSAENEKLFF. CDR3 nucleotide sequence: TGTGCCAGCTCACCAATGTCGGCGGAGAATGAAAAACTGTTTTTT.

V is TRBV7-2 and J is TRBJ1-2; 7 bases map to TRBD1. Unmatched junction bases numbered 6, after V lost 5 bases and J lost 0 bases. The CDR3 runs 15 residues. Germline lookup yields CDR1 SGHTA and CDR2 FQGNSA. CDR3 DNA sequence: TGTGCCAGCAGCCCACAGGGGATCCCTAACTATGGCTACACCTTC. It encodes CASSPQGIPNYGYTF.

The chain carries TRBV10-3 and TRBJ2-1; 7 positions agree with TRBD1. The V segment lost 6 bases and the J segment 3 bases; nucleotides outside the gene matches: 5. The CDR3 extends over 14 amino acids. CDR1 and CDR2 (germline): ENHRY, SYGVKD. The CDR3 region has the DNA TGTGCCATCAGCCAGGGACAGAACTACAATGAGCAGTTCTTC. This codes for CAISQGQNYNEQFF.

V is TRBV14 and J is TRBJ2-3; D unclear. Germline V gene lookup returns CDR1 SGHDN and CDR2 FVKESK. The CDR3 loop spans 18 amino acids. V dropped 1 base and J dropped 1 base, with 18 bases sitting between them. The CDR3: CASSQVYPNLFCTDTQYF. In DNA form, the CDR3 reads TGTGCCAGCAGCCAAGTTTACCCAAACTTGTTCTGCACAGATACGCAGTATTTT.

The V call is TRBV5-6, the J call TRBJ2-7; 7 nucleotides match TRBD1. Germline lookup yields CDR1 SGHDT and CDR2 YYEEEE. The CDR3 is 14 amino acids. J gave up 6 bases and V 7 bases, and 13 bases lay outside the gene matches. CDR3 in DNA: TGTGCCAGCCAAAGTACGGGACAGAGGGGCGAGCAGTACTTC. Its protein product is CASQSTGQRGEQYF.

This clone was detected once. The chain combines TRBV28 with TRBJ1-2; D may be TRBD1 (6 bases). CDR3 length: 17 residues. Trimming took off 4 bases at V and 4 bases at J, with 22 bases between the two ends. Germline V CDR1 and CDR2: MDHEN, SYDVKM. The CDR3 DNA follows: TGTGCCAGCAGTTCTTACTCGAACAGGGAAGGGAGCTATGGCTACACCTTC. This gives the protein CASSSYSNREGSYGYTF.

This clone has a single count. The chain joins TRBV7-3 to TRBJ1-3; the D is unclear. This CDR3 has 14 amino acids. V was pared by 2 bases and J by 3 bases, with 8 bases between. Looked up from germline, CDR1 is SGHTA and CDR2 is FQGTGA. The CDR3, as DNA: TGTGCCAGCAGCTTATCCTACGGTGGAAACACCATATATTTT. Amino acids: CASSLSYGGNTIYF. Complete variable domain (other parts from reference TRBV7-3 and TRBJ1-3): GAGVSQTPSNKVTEKGKYVELRCDPISGHTALYWYRQSLGQGPEFLIYFQGTGAADDSGLPNDRFFAVRPEGSVSTLKIQRTERGDSAVYLCASSLSYGGNTIYFGEGSWLTVV.

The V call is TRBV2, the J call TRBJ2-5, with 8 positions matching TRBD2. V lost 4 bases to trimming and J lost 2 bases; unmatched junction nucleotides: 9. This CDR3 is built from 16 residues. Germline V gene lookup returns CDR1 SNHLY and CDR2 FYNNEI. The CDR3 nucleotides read TGTGCCAGCAGTGTCCAAGCGGGGGAAATACAAGAGACCCAGTACTTC. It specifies CASSVQAGEIQETQYF.

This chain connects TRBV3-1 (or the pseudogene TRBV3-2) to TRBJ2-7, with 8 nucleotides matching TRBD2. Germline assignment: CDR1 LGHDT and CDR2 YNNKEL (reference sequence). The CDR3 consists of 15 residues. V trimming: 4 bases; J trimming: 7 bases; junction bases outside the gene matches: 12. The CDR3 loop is CASSRPTGGIEEQYF. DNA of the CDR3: TGTGCCAGCAGCCGTCCGACGGGGGGGATTGAGGAGCAGTACTTC.

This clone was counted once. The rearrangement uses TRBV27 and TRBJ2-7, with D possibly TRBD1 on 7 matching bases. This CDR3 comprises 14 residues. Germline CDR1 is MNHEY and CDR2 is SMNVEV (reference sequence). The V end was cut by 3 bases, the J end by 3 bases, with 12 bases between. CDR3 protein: CASSLAGGIYEQYF. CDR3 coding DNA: TGTGCCAGCAGTTTGGCAGGGGGGATCTACGAGCAGTACTTC.

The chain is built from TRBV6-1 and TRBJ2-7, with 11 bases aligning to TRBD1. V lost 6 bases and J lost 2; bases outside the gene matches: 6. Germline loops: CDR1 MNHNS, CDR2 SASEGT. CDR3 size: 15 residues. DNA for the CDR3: TGTGCCAGCAGGGCCCCGGGACAGGGGGCCTACGAGCAGTACTTC. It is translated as CASRAPGQGAYEQYF.